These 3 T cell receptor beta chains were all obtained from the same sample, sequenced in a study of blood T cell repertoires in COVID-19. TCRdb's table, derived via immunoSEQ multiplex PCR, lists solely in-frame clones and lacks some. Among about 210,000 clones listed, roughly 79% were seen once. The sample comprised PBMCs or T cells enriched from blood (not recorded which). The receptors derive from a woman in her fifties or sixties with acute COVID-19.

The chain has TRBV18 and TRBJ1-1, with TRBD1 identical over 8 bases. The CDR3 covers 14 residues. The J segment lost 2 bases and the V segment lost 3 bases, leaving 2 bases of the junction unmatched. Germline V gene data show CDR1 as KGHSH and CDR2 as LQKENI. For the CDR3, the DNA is TGTGCCAGCTCACCGACAGGGGCCAACACTGAAGCTTTCTTT. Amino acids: CASSPTGANTEAFF.

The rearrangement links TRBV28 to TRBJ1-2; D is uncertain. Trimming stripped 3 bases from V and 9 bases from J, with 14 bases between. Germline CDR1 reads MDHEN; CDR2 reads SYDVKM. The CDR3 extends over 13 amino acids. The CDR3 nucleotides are TGTGCCAGCAGTTTTGGCGGGGTAGTAAGCTACACCTTC. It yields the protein CASSFGGVVSYTF.

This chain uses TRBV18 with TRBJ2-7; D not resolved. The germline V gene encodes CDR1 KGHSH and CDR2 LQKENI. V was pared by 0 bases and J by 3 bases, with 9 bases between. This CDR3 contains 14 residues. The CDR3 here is CASSPPERYYEQYF. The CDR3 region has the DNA TGTGCCAGCTCACCACCGGAGCGTTACTACGAGCAGTACTTC.